A single sample gave rise to the 16 T cell receptor beta chains below, sequenced in a study of T cell repertoires in cytomegalovirus infection. In TCRdb, the reads were re-called with MiXCR into one record per CDR3 protein. Counted here are 450,000 to 600,000 distinct CDR3 sequences, around 10% occurring once; the ten biggest clones make up about 10%. What was sequenced was PBMCs. The receptors were sampled from a human donor in good health (CMV status not recorded). Some clones in this sample may be carry-over from other donors' samples.

This clonotype showed up many times. V and J are TRBV7-3 and TRBJ2-5, with 8 bases matching TRBD1. J gave up 4 bases and V 5 bases, and 9 bases lay outside the gene matches. This CDR3 is built from 15 residues. Germline V CDR1 and CDR2: SGHTA, FQGTGA. The chain's CDR3 is CASSPRQGRRETQYF. The CDR3 region has the DNA TGTGCCAGCAGCCCGAGACAGGGGCGTAGAGAGACCCAGTACTTC.

This clonotype was counted only a few times. The chain joins TRBV14 to TRBJ2-1; 10 bases align to TRBD2. The CDR3 contains 18 residues. In germline, CDR1 is SGHDN, CDR2 FVKESK. J lost 4 bases, V lost 2 bases, and 11 bases had no gene match. CDR3: CASSQRRAGGPRYNEQFF. The CDR3 coding sequence is TGTGCCAGCAGCCAAAGGAGAGCGGGAGGGCCGCGATACAATGAGCAGTTCTTC. Together with reference TRBV14 and TRBJ2-1, the CDR3 gives the full variable domain: EAGVTQFPSHSVIEKGQTVTLRCDPISGHDNLYWYRRVMGKEIKFLLHFVKESKQDESGMPNNRFLAERTGGTYSTLKVQPAELEDSGVYFCASSQRRAGGPRYNEQFFGPGTRLTVL.

This clonotype was seen once. The junction shows a germline mismatch at one end, possibly a read error. The chain links TRBV25-1 to TRBJ2-2; D is ambiguous. CDR3 length equals 12 residues. In germline, CDR1 is MGHDK, CDR2 SYGVNS. CDR3 sequence (DNA): TGTGGCAGCAGTACCAGCACCGGGGAGCTGTTTTTT. As protein: CGSSTSTGELFF.

In its sample, this clonotype was seen a few times. This rearrangement joins TRBV19 to TRBJ1-5; D is possibly TRBD1 (6 bases). Germline values: CDR1 LNHDA, CDR2 SQIVND (reference sequence). The CDR3 has 16 residues. The V end was cut by 8 bases, the J end by 2 bases, with 19 bases between. This chain's CDR3 is CASESPGGVGNQPQHF. For the CDR3, the DNA is TGTGCCAGTGAAAGCCCGGGGGGCGTTGGCAATCAGCCCCAGCATTTT.

This clonotype was seen a handful of times. This chain links TRBV5-4 with TRBJ1-2; no clear D. The V and J ends lost 6 bases and 4 bases respectively, with 22 bases between them. This CDR3 is 16 amino acids long. Looked up from germline, CDR1 is SGHNT and CDR2 is YYREEE (reference sequence). The CDR3 nucleotides read TGTGCCAGCACCGCGGGAGGCTCTCCCCAAATCTATGGCTACACCTTC. This sequence encodes CASTAGGSPQIYGYTF.

There are many counts of this clonotype. The chain recombines TRBV9 with TRBJ2-7; TRBD1 aligns across 10 bases. The germline CDR1 and CDR2 sequences are SGDLS and YYNGEE. Germline trimming cut 4 bases from V and 6 bases from J; bases unmatched to any gene: 10. The CDR3 runs to 15 residues. The CDR3 reads CASSPEGTGAGEQYF. The CDR3 DNA follows: TGTGCCAGCAGCCCCGAGGGGACAGGGGCCGGCGAGCAGTACTTC. The full variable domain, in which reference TRBV9 and TRBJ2-7 provide the parts outside the CDR3, is DSGVTQTPKHLITATGQRVTLRCSPRSGDLSVYWYQQSLDQGLQFLIQYYNGEERAKGNILERFSAQQFPDLHSELNLSSLELGDSALYFCASSPEGTGAGEQYFGPGTRLTVT.

A remark on this clonotype: A much larger clone differs by one base, so this may be a read error. The V gene is TRBV7-3, the J gene TRBJ1-1, with D possibly TRBD1 on 5 matching bases. The CDR3 totals 15 residues. The germline V gene has CDR1 SGHTA and CDR2 FQGTGA. CDR3 DNA sequence: TGTGCCAGCAGCTTACGTGGGGGAGGAAACACTGAAGCTTCCTTT. Amino acid sequence: CASSLRGGGNTEASF.

This clonotype was seen many times. The genes are TRBV7-3 and TRBJ1-1; perhaps TRBD1 as D (5 bases). V lost 2 bases and J lost 6, with 10 bases in between. The CDR3 is 13 amino acids. Germline V gene lookup returns CDR1 SGHTA and CDR2 FQGTGA. CDR3 coding DNA: TGTGCCAGCAGCTTAGGGGCGCGGGCTGAAGCTTTCTTT. Amino acids: CASSLGARAEAFF.

In the case of this clonotype: A much larger clone sits a single nucleotide away, making a read error possible. The conserved final phenylalanine or tryptophan is absent from the CDR3, which likely points to a read error. The CDR3 sequence: CASSLEIPSTDTQYS. Written as DNA, the CDR3 is TGCGCCAGCAGCTTGGAAATCCCCAGCACAGATACGCAGTATTCT. V and J are TRBV5-1 and TRBJ2-3, with D unresolved. The CDR3 is made up of 15 amino acids. Germline V gene data show CDR1 as SGHRS and CDR2 as YFSETQ. V dropped 0 bases and J dropped 0 bases, with 8 bases sitting between them.

This clonotype was seen ten or more times. The CDR3 DNA reads TGTGCCAGCAGCTTAGTGGGGACCGTAGCGGATCTGTTTTTT. Amino acid sequence: CASSLVGTVADLFF. This sequence joins TRBV7-9 and TRBJ1-4, with D possibly being TRBD1 (5 bases). CDR1 and CDR2 (germline): SEHNR, FQNEAQ (reference sequence). There are 14 residues in the CDR3. V lost 1 base to trimming and J lost 14 bases, with 17 bases between them.

This clonotype was recorded many times. The chain links TRBV28 to TRBJ2-7; a weak D match, TRBD2 (6 bases). V was clipped by 5 bases and J by 4 bases, with 15 bases between them. This CDR3 comprises 14 residues. CDR1 is MDHEN and CDR2 is SYDVKM in the germline V gene. The CDR3 protein is CASSHIAENYEQYF. The CDR3 DNA reads TGTGCCAGCAGTCATATAGCGGAAAATTACGAGCAGTACTTC.

This clonotype appeared many times. This sequence joins TRBV5-5 and TRBJ2-5, with 7 bases lining up with TRBD1. The CDR3 has 16 residues. Trimming at V came to 4 bases and at J to 3 bases, leaving 12 bases not matched to a gene. From germline, CDR1 is SGHKS and CDR2 YYEKEE (reference sequence). CDR3 bases: TGTGCCAGCAGCCTCACAGGGGCACTTCGAGAAGAGACCCAGTACTTC. Amino acids: CASSLTGALREETQYF.

This clonotype was observed many times. Here the CDR3 DNA reads TGTGCCAGCAGCTTCTTGGACAGGGATACTTATGGCTACACCTTC. This gives the protein CASSFLDRDTYGYTF. The V call is TRBV7-9, the J call TRBJ1-2, with 8 nucleotides matching TRBD1. CDR3 length: 15 amino acids. V lost 3 bases, J lost 5 bases, and 8 bases stayed unmatched. Germline lookup yields CDR1 SEHNR and CDR2 FQNEAQ (reference sequence).

This clonotype was counted many times. CDR3 coding DNA: TGTGCCAGCAGACAAGACAGGGGGCGCGAGCAGTACTTC. It translates to CASRQDRGREQYF. V is TRBV27 and J is TRBJ2-7; 10 bases align to TRBD1. CDR1 MNHEY and CDR2 SMNVEV come from the germline V gene (reference sequence). This CDR3 has 13 residues. V lost 6 bases to trimming and J lost 6 bases; unmatched junction nucleotides: 5.

The sample holds a few counts of this clonotype. The chain recombines TRBV5-1 with TRBJ2-1, with D possibly TRBD2 on 5 matching bases. Germline CDR1 is SGHRS and CDR2 is YFSETQ. Trimming stripped 0 bases from V and 0 bases from J, with 7 bases between. The CDR3 runs 15 residues. CDR3 nucleotide sequence: TGCGCCAGCAGCTTGGGAGGGATCTCCTACAATGAGCAGTTCTTC. Encoded protein: CASSLGGISYNEQFF.

Only a few counts were recorded for this clonotype. The V call is TRBV15, the J call TRBJ2-7, with 16 bases lining up with TRBD2. Germline V CDR1 and CDR2: LNHNV, YYDKDF (reference sequence). This CDR3 spans 16 amino acids. The J segment lost 5 bases and the V segment lost 5 bases, leaving 6 bases of the junction unmatched. Written as DNA, the CDR3 is TGTGCCACCAGCTTCCCGGGACTAGCGGGAGGGGACGAGCAGTACTTC. Its protein is CATSFPGLAGGDEQYF. Supplemented by reference TRBV15 and TRBJ2-7, the full variable domain reads DAMVIQNPRYQVTQFGKPVTLSCSQTLNHNVMYWYQQKSSQAPKLLFHYYDKDFNNEADTPDNFQSRRPNTSFCFLDIRSPGLGDTAMYLCATSFPGLAGGDEQYFGPGTRLTVT.